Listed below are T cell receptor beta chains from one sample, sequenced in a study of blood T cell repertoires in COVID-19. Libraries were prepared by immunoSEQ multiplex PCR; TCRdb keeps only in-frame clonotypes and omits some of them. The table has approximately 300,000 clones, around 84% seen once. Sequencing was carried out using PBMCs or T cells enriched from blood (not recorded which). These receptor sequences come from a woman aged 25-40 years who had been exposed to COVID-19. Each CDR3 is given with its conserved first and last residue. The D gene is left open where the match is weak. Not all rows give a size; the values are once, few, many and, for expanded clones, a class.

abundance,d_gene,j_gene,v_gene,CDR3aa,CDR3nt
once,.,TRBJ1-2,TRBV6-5,CASSYSGRNYGYTF,TGTGCCAGCAGTTACTCGGGCCGCAACTATGGCTACACCTTC
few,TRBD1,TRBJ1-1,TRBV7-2,CASSLDRGMNTEAFF,TGTGCCAGCAGCCTAGACAGGGGGATGAACACTGAAGCTTTCTTT
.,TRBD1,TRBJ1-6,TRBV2,CASLRDRESGNSPLHF,TGTGCCAGCCTCCGGGACAGGGAGAGCGGTAATTCACCCCTCCACTTT
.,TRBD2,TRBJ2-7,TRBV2,CASRPRASGGLSSYEQYF,TGTGCCAGCAGACCCAGAGCTAGCGGGGGCCTTAGCTCCTACGAGCAGTACTTC
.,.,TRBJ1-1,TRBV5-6,CASSFLRGRTEAFF,TGTGCCAGCAGCTTTCTCAGGGGTAGAACTGAAGCTTTCTTT
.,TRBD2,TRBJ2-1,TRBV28,CASPIAGGYNEQFF,TGTGCCAGCCCTATAGCGGGGGGATACAATGAGCAGTTCTTC
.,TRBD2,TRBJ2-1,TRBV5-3,CARSQTPGLATTETSSYNEQFF,TGTGCCAGAAGCCAGACCCCGGGACTAGCGACAACTGAAACAAGCTCCTACAATGAGCAGTTCTTC
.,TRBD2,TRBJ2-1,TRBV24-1,CATSARPKGGSNYNEQFF,TGTGCCACCAGTGCTCGTCCAAAAGGCGGGAGTAACTACAATGAGCAGTTCTTC
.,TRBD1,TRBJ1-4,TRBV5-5,CASSPGGDNEKLFF,TGTGCCAGCAGCCCAGGGGGAGATAATGAAAAACTGTTTTTT
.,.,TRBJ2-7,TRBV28,CASSLPSYEQYF,TGTGCCAGCAGTTTACCCTCTTACGAGCAGTACTTC
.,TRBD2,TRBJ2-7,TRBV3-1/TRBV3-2,CASRDSSGPVGVEQYF,TGTGCCAGCAGGGACTCTAGCGGCCCCGTCGGCGTCGAGCAGTACTTC
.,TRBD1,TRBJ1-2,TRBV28,CASSRVRGPYGYTF,TGTGCCAGCAGTCGCGTCAGGGGGCCCTATGGCTACACCTTC
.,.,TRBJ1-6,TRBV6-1,CASSEAGQGLFSPLHF,TGTGCCAGCAGTGAAGCAGGGCAGGGGCTGTTCTCACCCCTCCACTTT
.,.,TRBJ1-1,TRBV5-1,CASSALDMNTEAFF,TGCGCCAGCAGCGCCTTGGACATGAACACTGAAGCTTTCTTT
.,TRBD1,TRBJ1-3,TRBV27,CASRDSGNTGNTIYF,TGTGCCAGTCGGGACAGTGGGAATACTGGAAACACCATATATTTT
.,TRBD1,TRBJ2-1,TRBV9,CASSVAGRGQAGSNEQFF,TGTGCCAGCAGCGTAGCTGGGAGAGGACAGGCTGGGAGCAATGAGCAGTTCTTC
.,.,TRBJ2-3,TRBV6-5,CASRDSGTDTQYF,TGTGCCAGCAGAGACAGTGGGACAGATACGCAGTATTTT
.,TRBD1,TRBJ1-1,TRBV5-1,CASSDGTGGVNTEAFF,TGCGCCAGCAGCGACGGGACAGGGGGTGTGAACACTGAAGCTTTCTTT
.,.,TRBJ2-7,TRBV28,CASGGLYIEQYF,TGTGCCAGCGGCGGCCTCTATATCGAGCAGTACTTC
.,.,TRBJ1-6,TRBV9,CASSVGAGNSPLHF,TGTGCCAGCAGCGTAGGGGCTGGAAATTCACCCCTCCACTTT
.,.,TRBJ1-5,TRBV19,CASSLKTDTYQPQHF,TGTGCCAGTAGTTTAAAAACGGACACTTATCAGCCCCAGCATTTT
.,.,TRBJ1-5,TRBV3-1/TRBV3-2,CASSQDSVSNQPQHF,TGTGCCAGCAGCCAAGATTCAGTTAGCAATCAGCCCCAGCATTTT
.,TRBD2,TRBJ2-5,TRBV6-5,CASSLNLAEWETQYF,TGTGCCAGCAGTTTAAACCTAGCGGAGTGGGAGACCCAGTACTTC
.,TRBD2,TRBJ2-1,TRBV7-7,CASSLGLAGGGHEQFF,TGTGCTAGCAGCTTAGGGTTAGCGGGAGGAGGGCATGAGCAGTTCTTC
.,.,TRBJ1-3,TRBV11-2,CASSLSLSGNTIYF,TGTGCCAGCAGCTTAAGTCTATCAGGAAACACCATATATTTT
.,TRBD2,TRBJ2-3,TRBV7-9,CASSLGTSGGSTDTQYF,TGTGCCAGCAGCTTAGGGACTAGCGGGGGTAGCACAGATACGCAGTATTTT
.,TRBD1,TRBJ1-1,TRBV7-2,CASSLGVTGGARRAFF,TGTGCCAGCAGCTTGGGGGTAACAGGGGGCGCCCGCCGAGCTTTCTTT
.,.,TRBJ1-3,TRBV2,CASSVTAEGGNTIYF,TGTGCCAGCAGTGTGACAGCGGAGGGCGGAAACACCATATATTTT
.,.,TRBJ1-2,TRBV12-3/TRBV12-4,CASRIRGSYGYTF,TGTGCCAGCAGAATCAGGGGTTCCTATGGCTACACCTTC
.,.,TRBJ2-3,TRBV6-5,CASSPGSSTDTQYF,TGTGCCAGCTCCCCCGGGAGTAGCACAGATACGCAGTATTTT
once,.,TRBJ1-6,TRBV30,CAWSVRQGYNSPLHF,TGTGCCTGGAGTGTACGGCAGGGATATAATTCACCCCTCCACTTT
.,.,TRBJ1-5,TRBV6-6,CASRLGSGDQPQHF,TGTGCCAGCAGACTAGGGTCCGGGGATCAGCCCCAGCATTTT
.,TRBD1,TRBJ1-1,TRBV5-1,CASRIQGGNTEAFF,TGCGCCAGCAGGATACAGGGGGGGAACACTGAAGCTTTCTTT
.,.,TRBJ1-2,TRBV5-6,CASSLGGLLPSNYGYTF,TGTGCCAGCAGCTTGGGGGGGCTCCTACCTTCTAACTATGGCTACACCTTC
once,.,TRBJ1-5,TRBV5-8,CASSLLLSHNQPQHF,TGTGCCAGCAGCTTATTGTTGTCCCACAATCAGCCCCAGCATTTT
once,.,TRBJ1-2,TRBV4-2,CASSQGREGYGYTF,TGTGCCAGCAGCCAAGGAAGGGAGGGCTATGGCTACACCTTC
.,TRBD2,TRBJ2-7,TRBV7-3,CASSLGGGYWEQYF,TGTGCCAGCAGCTTAGGCGGGGGATATTGGGAGCAGTACTTC
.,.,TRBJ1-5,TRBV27,CASGRGSNQPQHF,TGTGCCAGCGGCAGGGGAAGCAATCAGCCCCAGCATTTT
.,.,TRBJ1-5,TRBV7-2,CASSLEVGRAGNQPQHF,TGTGCCAGCAGCTTAGAGGTTGGCAGGGCCGGCAATCAGCCCCAGCATTTT
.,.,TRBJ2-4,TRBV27,CASSFRSITKNIQYF,TGTGCCAGCAGTTTTAGAAGCATCACCAAAAACATTCAGTACTTC
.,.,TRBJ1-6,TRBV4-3,CASSRESNSPLHF,TGCGCCAGCAGCAGGGAGAGTAATTCACCCCTCCACTTT
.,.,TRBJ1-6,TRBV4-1,CASSQVGQNSPLHF,TGCGCCAGCAGCCAAGTGGGACAAAATTCACCCCTCCACTTT
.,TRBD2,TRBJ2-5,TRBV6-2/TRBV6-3,CASSYGGTSGGIQETQYF,TGTGCCAGCAGTTACGGAGGTACTAGCGGGGGGATTCAAGAGACCCAGTACTTC
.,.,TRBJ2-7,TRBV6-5,CASRPSSYEQYF,TGTGCCAGCAGGCCTAGCTCCTACGAGCAGTACTTC
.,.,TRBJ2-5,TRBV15,CATSRDIGGGTQYF,TGTGCCACCAGCAGAGATATTGGCGGCGGGACCCAGTACTTC
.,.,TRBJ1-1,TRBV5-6,CASSDLGAQDTEAFF,TGTGCCAGCAGCGACTTGGGGGCGCAGGACACTGAAGCTTTCTTT
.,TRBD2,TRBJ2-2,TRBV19,CASSFRLAGVNTGELFF,TGTGCCAGTAGTTTCCGACTAGCGGGAGTGAACACCGGGGAGCTGTTTTTT
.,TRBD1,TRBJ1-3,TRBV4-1,CASSQDRLSGNTIYF,TGCGCCAGCAGCCAGGACAGGCTCTCTGGAAACACCATATATTTT